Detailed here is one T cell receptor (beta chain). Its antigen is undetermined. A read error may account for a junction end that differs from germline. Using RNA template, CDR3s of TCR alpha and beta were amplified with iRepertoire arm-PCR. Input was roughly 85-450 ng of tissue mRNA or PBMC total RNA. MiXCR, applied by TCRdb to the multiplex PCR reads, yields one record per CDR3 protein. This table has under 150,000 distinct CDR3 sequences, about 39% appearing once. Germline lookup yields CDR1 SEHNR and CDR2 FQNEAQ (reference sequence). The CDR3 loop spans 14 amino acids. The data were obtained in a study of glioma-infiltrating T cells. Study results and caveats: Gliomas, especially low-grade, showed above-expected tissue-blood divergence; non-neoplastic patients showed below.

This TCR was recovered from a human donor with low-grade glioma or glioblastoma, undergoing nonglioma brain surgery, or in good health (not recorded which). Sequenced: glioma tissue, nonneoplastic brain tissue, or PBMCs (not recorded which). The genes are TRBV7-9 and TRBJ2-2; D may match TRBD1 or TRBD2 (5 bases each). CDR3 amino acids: CASSRDHSTGELFF. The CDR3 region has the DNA TGCGCCAGCAGCCGGGACCACTCCACCGGGGAGCTGTTTTTT.